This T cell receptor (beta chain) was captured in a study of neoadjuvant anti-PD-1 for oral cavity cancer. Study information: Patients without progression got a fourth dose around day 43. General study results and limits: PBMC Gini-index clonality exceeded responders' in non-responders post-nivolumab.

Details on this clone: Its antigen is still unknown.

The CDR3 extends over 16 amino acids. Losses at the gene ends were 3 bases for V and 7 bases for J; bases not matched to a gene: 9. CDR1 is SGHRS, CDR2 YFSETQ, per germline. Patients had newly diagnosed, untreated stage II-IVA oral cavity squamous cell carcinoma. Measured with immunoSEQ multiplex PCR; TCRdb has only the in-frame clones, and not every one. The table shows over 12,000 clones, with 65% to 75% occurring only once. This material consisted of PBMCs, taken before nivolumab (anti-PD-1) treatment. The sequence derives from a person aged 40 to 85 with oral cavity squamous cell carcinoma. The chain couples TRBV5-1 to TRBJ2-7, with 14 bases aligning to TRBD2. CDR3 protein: CASSSPGLAGVGEQYF. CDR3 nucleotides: TGCGCCAGCAGCTCCCCGGGACTAGCGGGAGTAGGAGAGCAGTACTTC.